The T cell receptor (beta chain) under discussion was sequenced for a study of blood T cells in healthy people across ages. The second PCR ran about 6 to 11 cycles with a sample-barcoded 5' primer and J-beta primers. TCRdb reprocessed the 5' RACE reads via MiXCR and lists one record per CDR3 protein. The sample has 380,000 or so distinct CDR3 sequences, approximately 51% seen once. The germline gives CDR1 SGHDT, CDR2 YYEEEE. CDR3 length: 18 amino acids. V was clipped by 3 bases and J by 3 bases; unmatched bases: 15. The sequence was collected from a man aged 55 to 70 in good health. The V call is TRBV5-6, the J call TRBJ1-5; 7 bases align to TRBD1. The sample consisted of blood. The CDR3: CASSSSNFPGTDNQPQHF. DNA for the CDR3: TGTGCCAGCAGCTCCTCGAATTTTCCCGGGACAGACAATCAGCCCCAGCATTTT. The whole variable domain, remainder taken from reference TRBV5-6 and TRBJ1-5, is DAGVTQSPTHLIKTRGQQVTLRCSPKSGHDTVSWYQQALGQGPQFIFQYYEEEERQRGNFPDRFSGHQFPNYSSELNVNALLLGDSALYLCASSSSNFPGTDNQPQHFGDGTRLSIL.